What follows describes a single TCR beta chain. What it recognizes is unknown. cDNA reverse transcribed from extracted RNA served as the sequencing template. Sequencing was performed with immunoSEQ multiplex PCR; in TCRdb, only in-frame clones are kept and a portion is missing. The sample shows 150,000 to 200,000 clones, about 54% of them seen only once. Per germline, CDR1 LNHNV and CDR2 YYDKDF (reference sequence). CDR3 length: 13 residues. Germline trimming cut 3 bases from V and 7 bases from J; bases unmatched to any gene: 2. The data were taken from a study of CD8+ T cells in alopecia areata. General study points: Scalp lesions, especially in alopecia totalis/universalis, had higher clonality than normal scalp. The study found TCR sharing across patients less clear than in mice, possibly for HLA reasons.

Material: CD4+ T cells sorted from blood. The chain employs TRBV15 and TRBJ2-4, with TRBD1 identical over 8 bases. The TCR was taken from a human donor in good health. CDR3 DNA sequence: TGTGCCACCAGCAGGACAGGGGATAACATTCAGTACTTC. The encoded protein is CATSRTGDNIQYF.